This paragraph covers one T cell receptor beta chain sequence. Germline V lookup: CDR1 MDHEN, CDR2 SYDVKM. This CDR3 comprises 14 residues. V lost 7 bases, J lost 4 bases, and 13 bases lay in between. With a J-beta primer mix and a sample-barcoded 5' primer, a second PCR ran about 7 to 12 cycles. In TCRdb, the 5' RACE reads were re-called with MiXCR into one record per CDR3 protein. The repertoire consists of about 720,000 distinct CDR3 sequences, with 20% to 25% occurring once and the leading ten covering under 4.5%. This sample is part of a study of blood T cells in healthy people across ages. This sample was shared with a second study, whose subject was T cells of mothers and their children.

The sequence derives from a boy aged 5-17 years in good health. The chain uses TRBV28 and TRBJ1-4; D perhaps matches TRBD1 (5 bases). The sequencing input was blood. The chain's CDR3 is CASKSTGFNEKLFF. As DNA, the CDR3 is TGTGCCAGCAAGTCTACAGGTTTTAATGAAAAACTGTTTTTT.